The rows below give T cell receptor beta chains drawn from one sample of a study of graft-versus-host responses after intestinal transplantation. Sequencing used immunoSEQ multiplex PCR; TCRdb keeps in-frame clones, though not all of them. Of approximately 94,000 clones listed, over 75% are singletons. These receptors have no known antigen. Specimen: unstimulated CD4+ T cells sorted from spleen or lymph node cells, collected before transplant. These receptor sequences come from a human donor who was the organ donor for an intestinal transplant. Both conserved end residues are part of each CDR3. The order of the fields is clone size, D gene, J gene, V gene, CDR3 protein, CDR3 DNA. D genes are given only for firm matches. Expanded clones are given a class, and other clones once, few, many or no size at all.

once | TRBD2 | TRBJ2-5 | TRBV5-6 | CASSQTLAGGQETQYF | TGTGCCAGCAGTCAAACCCTAGCGGGGGGACAAGAGACCCAGTACTTC
. | TRBD1 | TRBJ1-2 | TRBV6-1 | CASSRDRSYGYTF | TGTGCCAGCAGTCGGGACAGAAGTTATGGCTACACCTTC
. | . | TRBJ2-1 | TRBV5-1 | CASSPDLFGQFF | TGCGCCAGCAGCCCAGACCTATTCGGGCAGTTCTTC
. | TRBD1 | TRBJ2-7 | TRBV9 | CASSVGSRTGGNYEQYF | TGTGCCAGCAGCGTAGGCTCGCGGACAGGGGGGAACTACGAGCAGTACTTC
. | . | TRBJ1-2 | TRBV11-2 | CASSLGGLSYTF | TGTGCCAGCAGCTTGGGCGGACTCAGCTACACCTTC
. | . | TRBJ2-3 | TRBV29-1 | CSVPGAVLDTQYF | TGCAGCGTCCCCGGAGCTGTCCTGGATACGCAGTATTTT
. | . | TRBJ1-5 | TRBV27 | CASSSRINQPQHF | TGTGCCAGCAGTTCAAGGATCAATCAGCCCCAGCATTTT
. | . | TRBJ1-1 | TRBV4-1 | CASSQVFLGPEAFF | TGCGCCAGCAGCCAAGTCTTCCTGGGCCCTGAAGCTTTCTTT
. | . | TRBJ2-7 | TRBV19 | CASSSGTRGYYEQYF | TGTGCCAGTAGTTCCGGGACAAGAGGGTACTACGAGCAGTACTTC
. | . | TRBJ2-7 | TRBV18 | CASSPWGQGSEQYF | TGTGCCAGCTCACCCTGGGGGCAGGGGAGTGAGCAGTACTTC
. | TRBD2 | TRBJ2-1 | TRBV18 | CASSPTVASGTVYNEQFF | TGTGCCAGCTCACCAACGGTGGCTAGCGGCACAGTCTACAATGAGCAGTTCTTC
. | . | TRBJ2-7 | TRBV10-3 | CAISGGYEQYF | TGTGCCATCAGTGGGGGCTACGAGCAGTACTTC
. | . | TRBJ2-5 | TRBV5-1 | CASSSGTLVQETQYF | TGCGCCAGCAGCTCTGGGACATTGGTACAAGAGACCCAGTACTTC
once | . | TRBJ2-7 | TRBV30 | CAWSRRNYEQYF | TGTGCCTGGAGTAGACGAAACTACGAGCAGTACTTC
. | . | TRBJ1-1 | TRBV27 | CAFPRGGLMNTEAFF | TGTGCCTTCCCGCGGGGGGGCTTGATGAACACTGAAGCTTTCTTT
. | TRBD2 | TRBJ2-7 | TRBV4-2 | CASSQEETSGGAVYEQYF | TGTGCCAGCAGCCAAGAGGAGACTAGCGGGGGGGCCGTCTACGAGCAGTACTTC